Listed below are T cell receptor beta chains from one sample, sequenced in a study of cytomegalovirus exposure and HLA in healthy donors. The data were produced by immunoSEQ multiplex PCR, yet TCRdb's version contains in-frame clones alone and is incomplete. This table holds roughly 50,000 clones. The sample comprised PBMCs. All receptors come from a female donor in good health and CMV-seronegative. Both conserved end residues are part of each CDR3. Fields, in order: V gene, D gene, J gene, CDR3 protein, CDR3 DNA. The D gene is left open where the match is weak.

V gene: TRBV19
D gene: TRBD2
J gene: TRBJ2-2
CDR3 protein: CASTSWGTSAGGGTGELFF
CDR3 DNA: TGTGCCAGTACCTCATGGGGGACTAGCGCCGGTGGGGGCACCGGGGAGCTGTTTTTT

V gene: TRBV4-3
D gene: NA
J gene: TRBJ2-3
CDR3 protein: CASSQDGLDTQYF
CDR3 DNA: TGCGCCAGCAGCCAAGATGGGCTAGATACGCAGTATTTT

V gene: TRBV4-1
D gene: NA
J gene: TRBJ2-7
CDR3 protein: CASSHGGTGTYEQYF
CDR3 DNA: TGCGCCAGCAGCCATGGAGGGACTGGAACCTACGAGCAGTACTTC

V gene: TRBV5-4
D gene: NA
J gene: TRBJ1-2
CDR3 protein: CASSLGPGENYGYTF
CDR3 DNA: TGTGCCAGCAGCTTGGGACCGGGAGAAAACTATGGCTACACCTTC

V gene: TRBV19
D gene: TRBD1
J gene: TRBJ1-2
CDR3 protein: CASRQDRDDYGYTF
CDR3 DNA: TGTGCCAGTAGACAGGACAGGGACGACTATGGCTACACCTTC

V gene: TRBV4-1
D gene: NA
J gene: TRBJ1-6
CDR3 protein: CASSFRTGTGSSYNSPLHF
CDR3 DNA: TGCGCCAGCAGCTTCCGGACCGGGACTGGGAGCTCCTATAATTCACCCCTCCACTTT

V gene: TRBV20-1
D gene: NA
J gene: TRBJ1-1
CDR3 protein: CSGQRIEAFF
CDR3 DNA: TGCAGTGGACAGCGAATTGAAGCTTTCTTT

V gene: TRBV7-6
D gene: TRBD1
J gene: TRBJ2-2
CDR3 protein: CASTDTGARTGELFF
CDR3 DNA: TGTGCCAGCACCGATACAGGGGCGCGCACCGGGGAGCTGTTTTTT

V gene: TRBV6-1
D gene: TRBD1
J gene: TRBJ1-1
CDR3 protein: CASSDDRANTEAFF
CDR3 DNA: TGTGCCAGCAGTGATGACAGGGCCAACACTGAAGCTTTCTTT

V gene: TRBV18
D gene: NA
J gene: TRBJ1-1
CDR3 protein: CASSPLPQARGNTEAFF
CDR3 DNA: TGTGCCAGCTCACCTCTCCCACAGGCCCGCGGGAACACTGAAGCTTTCTTT

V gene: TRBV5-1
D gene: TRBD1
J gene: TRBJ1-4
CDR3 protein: CASSHGDRGFDEKLFF
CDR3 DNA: TGCGCCAGCAGCCATGGGGACAGGGGCTTTGATGAAAAACTGTTTTTT

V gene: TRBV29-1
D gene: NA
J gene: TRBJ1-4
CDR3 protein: CSGKGTGSFEKLFF
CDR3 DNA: TGCAGCGGGAAGGGCACAGGGAGTTTTGAAAAACTGTTTTTT

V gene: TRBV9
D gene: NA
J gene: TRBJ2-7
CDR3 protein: CASSRQPSSYEQYF
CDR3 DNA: TGTGCCAGCAGTCGACAGCCGAGCTCCTACGAGCAGTACTTC

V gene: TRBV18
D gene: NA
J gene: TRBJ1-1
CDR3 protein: CASSSTVNTEAFF
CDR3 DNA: TGTGCCAGCTCGTCGACAGTGAACACTGAAGCTTTCTTT

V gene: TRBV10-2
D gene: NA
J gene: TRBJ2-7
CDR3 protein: CASSGNRETNSYEQYF
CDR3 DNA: TGCGCCAGCAGTGGGAACAGGGAAACCAACTCCTACGAGCAGTACTTC

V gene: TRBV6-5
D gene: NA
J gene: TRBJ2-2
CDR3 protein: CASSYFSPQNTGELFF
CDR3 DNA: TGTGCCAGCAGTTACTTTTCCCCCCAGAACACCGGGGAGCTGTTTTTT

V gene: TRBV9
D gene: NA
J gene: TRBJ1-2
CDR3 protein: CASSVAGRGNYGYTF
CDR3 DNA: TGTGCCAGCAGCGTAGCGGGCAGGGGTAACTATGGCTACACCTTC

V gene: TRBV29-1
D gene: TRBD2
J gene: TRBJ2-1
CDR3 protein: CSGGLAGGQSSYNEQFF
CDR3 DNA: TGCAGCGGGGGACTAGCGGGGGGGCAGAGCTCCTACAATGAGCAGTTCTTC

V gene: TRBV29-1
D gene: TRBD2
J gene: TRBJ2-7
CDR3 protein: CSVAAGVSEQYF
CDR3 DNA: TGCAGCGTTGCAGCGGGAGTCTCCGAGCAGTACTTC

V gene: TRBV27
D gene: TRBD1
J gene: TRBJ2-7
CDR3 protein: CASADRGPYEQYF
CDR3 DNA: TGTGCCAGCGCAGACAGGGGGCCCTACGAGCAGTACTTC

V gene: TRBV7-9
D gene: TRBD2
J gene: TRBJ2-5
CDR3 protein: CASSLEGSGEETQYF
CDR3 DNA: TGTGCCAGCAGCTTAGAAGGGAGCGGGGAAGAGACCCAGTACTTC

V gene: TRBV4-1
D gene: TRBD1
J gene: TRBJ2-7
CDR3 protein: CASSQGPGQGLYEQYF
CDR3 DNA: TGCGCCAGCAGCCAAGGCCCGGGACAGGGCCTTTACGAGCAGTACTTC

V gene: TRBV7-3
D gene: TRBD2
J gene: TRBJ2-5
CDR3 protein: CASSLFALAGAQETQYF
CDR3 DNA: TGTGCCAGCAGCTTATTTGCGTTAGCGGGTGCCCAAGAGACCCAGTACTTC

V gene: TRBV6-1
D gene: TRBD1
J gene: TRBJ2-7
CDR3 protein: CASIKQGAADEQYF
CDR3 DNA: TGTGCCAGCATTAAACAGGGGGCGGCCGACGAGCAGTACTTC

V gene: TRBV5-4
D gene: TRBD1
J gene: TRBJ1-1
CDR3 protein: CASSLRDRNTEAFF
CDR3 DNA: TGTGCCAGCAGCTTGAGGGACAGGAACACTGAAGCTTTCTTT

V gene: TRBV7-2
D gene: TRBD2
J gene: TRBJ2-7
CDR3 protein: CASSLVGGGPPMNEQYF
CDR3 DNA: TGTGCCAGCAGCTTAGTCGGCGGGGGTCCTCCTATGAACGAGCAGTACTTC

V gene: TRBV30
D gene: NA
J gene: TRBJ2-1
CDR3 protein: CAWSVQLAAYNEQFF
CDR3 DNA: TGTGCCTGGAGTGTACAACTAGCAGCCTACAATGAGCAGTTCTTC

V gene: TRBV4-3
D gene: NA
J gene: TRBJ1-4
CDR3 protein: CASSQQGGGEKLFF
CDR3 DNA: TGCGCCAGCAGCCAGCAGGGAGGAGGAGAAAAACTGTTTTTT

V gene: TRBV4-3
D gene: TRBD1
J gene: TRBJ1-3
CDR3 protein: CASSLRRTGENTIYF
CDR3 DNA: TGCGCCAGCAGCCTGAGGAGGACAGGGGAAAACACCATATATTTT

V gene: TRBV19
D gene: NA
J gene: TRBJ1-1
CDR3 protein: CASSIAMVGAGNTEAFF
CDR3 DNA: TGTGCCAGTAGTATTGCGATGGTTGGGGCAGGGAACACTGAAGCTTTCTTT

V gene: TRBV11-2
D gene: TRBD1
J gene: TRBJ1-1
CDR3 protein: CASSQGQAGTEAFF
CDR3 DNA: TGTGCCAGCAGCCAGGGACAGGCGGGCACTGAAGCTTTCTTT

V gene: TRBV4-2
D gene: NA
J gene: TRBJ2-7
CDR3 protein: CASSPYAGREQYF
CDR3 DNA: TGTGCCAGCAGCCCCTACGCGGGTCGCGAGCAGTACTTC

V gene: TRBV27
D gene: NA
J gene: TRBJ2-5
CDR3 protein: CASSSEGETQYF
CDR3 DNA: TGTGCCAGCAGTTCGGAGGGAGAGACCCAGTACTTC

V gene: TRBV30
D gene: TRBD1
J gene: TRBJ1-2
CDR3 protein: CAWGTGSNYGYTF
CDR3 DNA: TGTGCCTGGGGGACAGGGTCGAACTATGGCTACACCTTC

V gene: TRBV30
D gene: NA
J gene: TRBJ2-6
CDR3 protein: CAWSPTWGRSTGANVLTF
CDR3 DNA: TGTGCCTGGAGCCCGACCTGGGGCAGATCAACTGGGGCCAACGTCCTGACTTTC

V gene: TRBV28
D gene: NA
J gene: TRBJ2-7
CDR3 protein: CASSLNLEDNSHEQYF
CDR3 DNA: TGTGCCAGCAGTTTAAATTTGGAGGATAACAGCCACGAGCAGTACTTC

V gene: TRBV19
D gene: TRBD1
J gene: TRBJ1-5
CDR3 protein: CASSARTGGRSNQPQHF
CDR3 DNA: TGTGCCAGTAGTGCCCGGACAGGGGGCAGGAGCAATCAGCCCCAGCATTTT

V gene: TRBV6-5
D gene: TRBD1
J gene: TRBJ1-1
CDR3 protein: CASSKTGVNTEAFF
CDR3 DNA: TGTGCCAGCAGCAAGACAGGGGTTAACACTGAAGCTTTCTTT

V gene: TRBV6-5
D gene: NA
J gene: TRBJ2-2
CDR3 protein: CASSPSSVTTGELFF
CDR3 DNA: TGTGCCAGCAGTCCCTCCAGCGTGACCACCGGGGAGCTGTTTTTT

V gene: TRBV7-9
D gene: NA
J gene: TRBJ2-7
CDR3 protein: CASSQETYHEQYF
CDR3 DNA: TGTGCCAGCAGCCAGGAAACGTACCACGAGCAGTACTTC

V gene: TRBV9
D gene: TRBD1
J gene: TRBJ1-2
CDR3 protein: CASSVATRGQSNYGYTF
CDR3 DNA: TGTGCCAGCAGCGTAGCTACACGGGGACAGAGTAACTATGGCTACACCTTC